This entry concerns a single T cell receptor beta chain. Its antigen is undetermined. TCRdb keeps only in-frame clones here, not all; method: immunoSEQ multiplex PCR. This table has 150,000 to 200,000 clones, about 82% appearing once. The entry originates in a study of cytomegalovirus exposure and HLA in healthy donors. Study summary: A later analysis reported the 100 to 150 validation repertoires used the same platform as the 500 to 800 first-cohort repertoires.

Broader study findings: CMV antigen specificity of three CMV-associated chains was confirmed in vitro. Cytomegalovirus status was reportedly diagnosed by the classifier with high specificity and sensitivity. The listing of roughly 160 TCR beta chains classed them as cytomegalovirus-associated.

Sequencing was carried out using PBMCs. The sequence came from a woman aged 18-29 years in good health and CMV-seronegative.

The CDR3 loop reads CASSPLDRDRSEAFF. CDR3 coding DNA: TGTGCCAGCAGCCCCCTGGACAGGGACCGTAGTGAAGCTTTCTTT. This sequence joins TRBV5-6 and TRBJ1-1; 8 positions agree with TRBD1. The length of the CDR3 is 15 residues. The junction had 12 bases not matched to a gene; V was cut back by 4 bases and J by 7 bases. Germline V gives CDR1 SGHDT, CDR2 YYEEEE.